Below, 21 T cell receptor beta chains from the same sample are listed, as sequenced in a study of cytotoxic CD8 clonotypes in ibrutinib-treated CLL. TCRdb's copy holds only in-frame clones and misses some; the assay was immunoSEQ multiplex PCR. Among over 45,000 clones listed, around 60% were seen once. The source material was PBMCs, sampled after 24 months of ibrutinib treatment. These receptors originate from a human donor with chronic lymphocytic leukemia.

CDR3 DNA sequence: TGTGCCAGCAGTTGGGGGGGGGCCCCCAATGAGCAGTTCTTC. Residues: CASSWGGAPNEQFF. The chain carries TRBV6-1 and TRBJ2-1; D possibly corresponds to TRBD2 (7 bases). CDR1 is MNHNS, CDR2 SASEGT, per germline. Trimming stripped 5 bases from V and 6 bases from J, with 14 bases between. The CDR3 covers 14 residues.

DNA of the CDR3: TGTGCCAGCACCTGGAAGGGTTCCGGTGAAGCTTTCTTT. Translation gives CASTWKGSGEAFF. The chain couples TRBV25-1 to TRBJ1-1; D call uncertain. V lost 7 bases to trimming and J lost 7 bases, with 16 bases between them. Germline CDR1 reads MGHDK; CDR2 reads SYGVNS. CDR3 size: 13 residues.

The rearrangement links TRBV27 to TRBJ2-1; 12 bases map to TRBD2. Germline trimming cut 8 bases from V and 12 bases from J; bases unmatched to any gene: 17. The germline V gene encodes CDR1 MNHEY and CDR2 SMNVEV (reference sequence). The CDR3 extends over 16 amino acids. The CDR3 nucleotides read TGTGCCAGCGCCCCCCCTAGCGGGGGGGGCCGGCAGTTGCAGTTCTTC. Protein product: CASAPPSGGGRQLQFF.

The gene calls are TRBV6-5 and TRBJ1-4, with TRBD1 matching over 10 bases. Losses at the gene ends were 6 bases for V and 7 bases for J; bases not matched to a gene: 5. Germline V gene lookup returns CDR1 MNHEY and CDR2 SVGAGI. The CDR3 totals 14 residues. CDR3 loop: CASSWGQGSEKLFF. The CDR3 DNA sequence: TGTGCCAGCAGCTGGGGACAGGGGAGTGAAAAACTGTTTTTT.

This clone was observed many times. The chain links TRBV2 to TRBJ2-7, with a tentative D call TRBD1 (5 bases). The CDR3 totals 15 residues. CDR1 SNHLY and CDR2 FYNNEI come from the germline V gene. With 4 bases removed from V and 7 bases from J, the gap between germline ends came to 20 bases. The CDR3 coding sequence is TGTGCCAGCAGTGTACCGGTGGGGCCGACGATTGAGCAGTACTTC. This encodes CASSVPVGPTIEQYF.

The V gene is TRBV11-3, the J gene TRBJ2-7, with D possibly being TRBD2 (5 bases). The germline gives CDR1 SGHNT, CDR2 YENEEA. The germline V and J ends were trimmed by 4 bases and 6 bases, with 16 bases remaining between them. CDR3 length equals 14 residues. CDR3 sequence reads: CASSSGGLPTEQYF. Here the CDR3 DNA reads TGTGCCAGCAGCTCGGGCGGACTCCCGACCGAGCAGTACTTC.

The DNA of the CDR3 is TGTGCCAGCAGTCACAAACAGGCAACTGAAGCTTTCTTT. Protein: CASSHKQATEAFF. The rearrangement joins TRBV6-5 to TRBJ1-1; D is perhaps TRBD1 (5 bases). V shed 5 bases and J shed 5 bases, with 12 bases lying between them. This CDR3 has 13 amino acids. CDR1 and CDR2 (germline): MNHEY, SVGAGI.

V is TRBV29-1 and J is TRBJ2-3; the D is unclear. The CDR3 runs 13 residues. Trimming took 3 bases from V and 1 from J, leaving 8 bases between them. Germline lookup yields CDR1 SQVTM and CDR2 ANQGSEA. CDR3 coding DNA: TGCAGCGTTGAGCCCCATGGCACAGATACGCAGTATTTT. As protein: CSVEPHGTDTQYF.

A few counts support this clone. The chain couples TRBV5-1 to TRBJ1-6, with D perhaps TRBD1 (5 bases). The CDR3 covers 14 residues. V dropped 0 bases and J dropped 8 bases, with 9 bases sitting between them. Germline loops: CDR1 SGHRS, CDR2 YFSETQ. The CDR3 is CASSLDRWDSPLHF. The CDR3 nucleotides read TGCGCCAGCAGCTTGGACAGGTGGGATTCACCCCTCCACTTT.

V and J are TRBV9 and TRBJ1-4; unclear D gene. V gave up 0 bases and J gave up 4 bases, with 10 bases separating them. Germline lookup yields CDR1 SGDLS and CDR2 YYNGEE. This CDR3 is 15 amino acids long. This CDR3 is CASSVGAGYNEKLFF. DNA for the CDR3: TGTGCCAGCAGCGTAGGGGCAGGATATAATGAAAAACTGTTTTTT.

This chain uses TRBV11-2 with TRBJ2-1, with D perhaps TRBD1 or TRBD2 (6 bases each). CDR1 is SGHAT and CDR2 is FQNNGV in the germline V gene. The CDR3 contains 12 residues. Trimming removed 8 bases from V and 3 bases from J, with 8 bases in between. In nucleotides, the CDR3 is TGTGCCAGCGGGGGGCTCTACAATGAGCAGTTCTTC. Its protein is CASGGLYNEQFF.

This clone was counted ten times or more. The chain is built from TRBV7-2 and TRBJ2-3, with 11 bases matching TRBD2. V dropped 3 bases and J dropped 5; count of bases not matched to a gene: 7. CDR1 and CDR2 (germline): SGHTA, FQGNSA. The CDR3 extends over 16 amino acids. CDR3 region: CASSLISGRAGDTQYF. The CDR3 DNA reads as TGTGCCAGCAGCTTGATTAGCGGGAGGGCGGGAGATACGCAGTATTTT.

This sequence joins TRBV10-1 and TRBJ2-7; D not resolved. The CDR3 has 13 amino acids. V lost 2 bases and J lost 5, with 10 bases in between. Germline V gives CDR1 WNHNN, CDR2 SYGVQD (reference sequence). CDR3 region: CASSERADHEQYF. The CDR3 nucleotides are TGCGCCAGCAGTGAGCGCGCGGACCACGAGCAGTACTTC.

This clone has more than one count but fewer than ten. V is TRBV6-5 and J is TRBJ1-2; 9 positions match TRBD1. Per the germline V gene, CDR1 is MNHEY and CDR2 is SVGAGI. J gave up 4 bases and V 2 bases, and 5 bases lay outside the gene matches. The CDR3 extends over 15 amino acids. For the CDR3, the DNA is TGTGCCAGCAGTTACGGTCGGGACAGGGTCTATGGCTACACCTTC. It yields the protein CASSYGRDRVYGYTF.

This clone was recorded a few times. This chain links TRBV2 with TRBJ1-2, with 9 bases identical to TRBD1. The CDR3 runs to 15 residues. Germline loops: CDR1 SNHLY, CDR2 FYNNEI. J gave up 8 bases and V 2 bases, and 9 bases lay outside the gene matches. This CDR3 reads CASSEQDRGVDGYTF. Written as DNA, the CDR3 is TGTGCCAGCAGTGAACAGGACAGGGGAGTAGACGGCTACACCTTC.

The genes are TRBV6-5 and TRBJ1-6; TRBD1 might be the D (6 bases). Germline V gene sequence: CDR1 MNHEY, CDR2 SVGAGI. The V and J ends lost 6 bases and 10 bases respectively, with 16 bases between them. The CDR3 consists of 14 residues. The CDR3 nucleotides are TGTGCCAGCAGAAATACAGGGCTCGAGTCACCCCTCCACTTT. Translating it yields CASRNTGLESPLHF.

In its sample, this clone was seen a few times. The V call is TRBV13, the J call TRBJ2-3; perhaps TRBD2 as D (6 bases). Germline V gives CDR1 PRHDT, CDR2 FYEKMQ (reference sequence). The CDR3 is 14 residues long. Trimming left V 5 bases short and J 2 bases short, with 11 bases between. In nucleotides, the CDR3 is TGTGCCAGCAGCACCCGGGAGATCACAGATACGCAGTATTTT. Translating gives CASSTREITDTQYF.

This clone was observed once. The chain links TRBV11-2 to TRBJ2-1, with 12 bases aligning to TRBD2. Germline CDR1 is SGHAT and CDR2 is FQNNGV. J was trimmed by 9 bases and V by 3 bases; bases with no gene match: 12. The CDR3 runs 17 residues. Here the CDR3 reads CASSFLAGGTKISEQFF. The CDR3 bases are TGTGCCAGCAGCTTTCTAGCGGGGGGGACGAAGATAAGTGAGCAGTTCTTC.

The chain employs TRBV6-5 and TRBJ2-7, with D perhaps matching TRBD1 (8 bases). Trimming left V 6 bases short and J 4 bases short, with 19 bases between. CDR1 MNHEY and CDR2 SVGAGI come from the germline V gene. This CDR3 is built from 15 residues. CDR3 residues: CASRPQGGSLYEQYV. CDR3 DNA: TGTGCCAGCAGGCCACAGGGGGGGTCGCTTTACGAGCAGTACGTC.

The chain couples TRBV19 to TRBJ2-2; 9 positions match TRBD2. Germline trimming cut 7 bases from V and 7 bases from J; bases unmatched to any gene: 19. Germline lookup yields CDR1 LNHDA and CDR2 SQIVND (reference sequence). This CDR3 region has 18 residues. Here the CDR3 reads CASNPLGSGRPGGGELFF. The CDR3 coding sequence is TGTGCCAGTAACCCCCTTGGGAGCGGGAGGCCCGGTGGCGGGGAGCTGTTTTTT. Using reference TRBV19 and TRBJ2-2 for the parts outside the CDR3, the full variable domain is DGGITQSPKYLFRKEGQNVTLSCEQNLNHDAMYWYRQDPGQGLRLIYYSQIVNDFQKGDIAEGYSVSREKKESFPLTVTSAQKNPTAFYLCASNPLGSGRPGGGELFFGEGSRLTVL.

In this sample, this clone turned up a few times. The chain employs TRBV11-2 and TRBJ2-7, with D tentatively TRBD1 (6 bases). Trimming shortened V by 5 bases and J by 3 bases, and 17 bases separated the two germline ends. Germline-derived CDR1 and CDR2 are SGHAT and FQNNGV. This CDR3 has 15 amino acids. The CDR3 bases are TGTGCCAGCAGCATCGGACAGAGAACCAACTACGAGCAGTACGTC. The encoded protein is CASSIGQRTNYEQYV.